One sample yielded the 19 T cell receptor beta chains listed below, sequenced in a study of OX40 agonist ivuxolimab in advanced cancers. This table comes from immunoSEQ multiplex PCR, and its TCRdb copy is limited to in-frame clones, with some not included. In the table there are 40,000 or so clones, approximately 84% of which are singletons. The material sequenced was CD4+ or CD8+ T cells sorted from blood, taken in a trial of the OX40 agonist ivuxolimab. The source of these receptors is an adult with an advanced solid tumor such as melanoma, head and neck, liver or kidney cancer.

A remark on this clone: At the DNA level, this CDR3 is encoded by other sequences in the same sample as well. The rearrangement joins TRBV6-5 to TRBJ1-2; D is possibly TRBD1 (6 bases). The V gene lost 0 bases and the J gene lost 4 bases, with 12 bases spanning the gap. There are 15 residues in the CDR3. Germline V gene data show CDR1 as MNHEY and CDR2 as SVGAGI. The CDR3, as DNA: TGTGCCAGCAGTTACTCGCGGGGGGGGGCCTATGGCTACACCTTC. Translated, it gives CASSYSRGGAYGYTF.

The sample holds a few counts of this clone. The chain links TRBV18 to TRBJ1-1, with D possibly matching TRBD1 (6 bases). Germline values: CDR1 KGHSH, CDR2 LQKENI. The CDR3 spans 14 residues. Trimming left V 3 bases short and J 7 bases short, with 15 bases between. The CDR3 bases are TGTGCCAGCTCACCTCCGGGGGCGGGAGATGAAGCTTTCTTT. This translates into CASSPPGAGDEAFF.

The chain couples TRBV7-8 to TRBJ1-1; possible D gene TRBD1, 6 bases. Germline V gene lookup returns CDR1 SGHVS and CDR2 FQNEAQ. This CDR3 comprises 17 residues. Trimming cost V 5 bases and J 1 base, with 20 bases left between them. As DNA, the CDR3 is TGTGCCAGCAGCCGTGAGGGGGGAGTAGTAAGGAACACTGAAGCTTTCTTT. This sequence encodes CASSREGGVVRNTEAFF. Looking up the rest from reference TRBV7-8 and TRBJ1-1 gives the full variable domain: GAGVSQSPRYKVAKRGQDVALRCDPISGHVSLFWYQQALGQGPEFLTYFQNEAQLDKSGLPSDRFFAERPEGSVSTLKIQRTQQEDSAVYLCASSREGGVVRNTEAFFGQGTRLTVV.

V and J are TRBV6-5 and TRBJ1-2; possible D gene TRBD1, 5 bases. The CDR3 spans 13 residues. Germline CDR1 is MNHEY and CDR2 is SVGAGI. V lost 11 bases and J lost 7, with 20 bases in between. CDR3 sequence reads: CAARGEGQGGYTF. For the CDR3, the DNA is TGTGCCGCCCGGGGGGAGGGCCAGGGTGGCTACACCTTC.

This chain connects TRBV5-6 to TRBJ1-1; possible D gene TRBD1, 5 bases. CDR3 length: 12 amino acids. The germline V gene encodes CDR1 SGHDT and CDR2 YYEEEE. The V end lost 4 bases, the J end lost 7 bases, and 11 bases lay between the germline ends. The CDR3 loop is CASSTLRGEAFF. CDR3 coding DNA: TGTGCCAGCAGCACGCTTAGGGGTGAAGCTTTCTTT. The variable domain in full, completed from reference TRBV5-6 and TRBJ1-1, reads DAGVTQSPTHLIKTRGQQVTLRCSPKSGHDTVSWYQQALGQGPQFIFQYYEEEERQRGNFPDRFSGHQFPNYSSELNVNALLLGDSALYLCASSTLRGEAFFGQGTRLTVV.

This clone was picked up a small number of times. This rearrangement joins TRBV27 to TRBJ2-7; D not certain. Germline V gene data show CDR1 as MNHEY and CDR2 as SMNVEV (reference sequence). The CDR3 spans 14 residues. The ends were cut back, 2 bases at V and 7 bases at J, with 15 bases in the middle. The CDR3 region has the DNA TGTGCCAGCAGTTTAAAGGCCAGGTCGCGTGAGCAGTACTTC. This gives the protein CASSLKARSREQYF.

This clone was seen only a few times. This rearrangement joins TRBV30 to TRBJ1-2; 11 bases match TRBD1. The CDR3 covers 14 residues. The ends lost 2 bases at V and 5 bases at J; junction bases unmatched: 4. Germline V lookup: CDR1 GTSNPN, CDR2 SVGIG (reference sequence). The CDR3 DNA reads TGTGCCTGGAGTAGGGACAGGGGGGGATATGGCTACACCTTC. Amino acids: CAWSRDRGGYGYTF. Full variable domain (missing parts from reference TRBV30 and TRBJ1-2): SQTIHQWPATLVQPVGSPLSLECTVEGTSNPNLYWYRQAAGRGLQLLFYSVGIGQISSEVPQNLSASRPQDRQFILSSKKLLLSDSGFYLCAWSRDRGGYGYTFGSGTRLTVV.

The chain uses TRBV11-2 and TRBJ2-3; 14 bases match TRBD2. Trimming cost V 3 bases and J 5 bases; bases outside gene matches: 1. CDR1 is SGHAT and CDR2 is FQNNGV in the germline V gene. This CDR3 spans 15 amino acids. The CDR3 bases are TGTGCCAGCAGCTTGACTAGCGGGAGGGAAGATACGCAGTATTTT. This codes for CASSLTSGREDTQYF.

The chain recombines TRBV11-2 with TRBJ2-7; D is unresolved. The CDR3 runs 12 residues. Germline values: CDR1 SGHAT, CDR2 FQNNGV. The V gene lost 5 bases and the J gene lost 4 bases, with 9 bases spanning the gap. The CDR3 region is CASSPQGYEQYF. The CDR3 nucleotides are TGTGCCAGCAGCCCACAAGGTTACGAGCAGTACTTC.

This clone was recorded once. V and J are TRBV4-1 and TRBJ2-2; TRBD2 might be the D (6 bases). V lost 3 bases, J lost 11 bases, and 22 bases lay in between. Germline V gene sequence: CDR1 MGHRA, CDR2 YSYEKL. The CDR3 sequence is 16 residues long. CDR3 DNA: TGCGCCAGCAGCCACCCCGGGAGATCGACTAGAATAGAGCTGTTTTTT. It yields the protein CASSHPGRSTRIELFF.

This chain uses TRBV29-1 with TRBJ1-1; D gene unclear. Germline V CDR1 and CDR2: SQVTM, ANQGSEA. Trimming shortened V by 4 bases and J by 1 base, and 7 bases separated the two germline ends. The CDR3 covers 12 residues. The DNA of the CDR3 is TGCAGCGTTGGGAACCGGAACACTGAAGCTTTCTTT. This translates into CSVGNRNTEAFF.

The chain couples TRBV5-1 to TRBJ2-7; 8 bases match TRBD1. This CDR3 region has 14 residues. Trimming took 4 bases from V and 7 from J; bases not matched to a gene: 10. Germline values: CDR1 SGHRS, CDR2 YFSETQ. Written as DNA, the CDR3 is TGCGCCAGCAGCCCCAAGACAGGGGAAGGTGAGCAGTACTTC. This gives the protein CASSPKTGEGEQYF.

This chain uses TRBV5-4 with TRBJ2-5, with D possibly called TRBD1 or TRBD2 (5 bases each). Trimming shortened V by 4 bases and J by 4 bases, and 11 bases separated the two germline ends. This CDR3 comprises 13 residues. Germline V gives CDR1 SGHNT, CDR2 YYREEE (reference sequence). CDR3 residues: CASSTGTGETQYF. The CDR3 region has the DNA TGTGCCAGCAGCACCGGGACCGGAGAGACCCAGTACTTC. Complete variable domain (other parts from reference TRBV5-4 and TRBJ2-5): ETGVTQSPTHLIKTRGQQVTLRCSSQSGHNTVSWYQQALGQGPQFIFQYYREEENGRGNFPPRFSGLQFPNYSSELNVNALELDDSALYLCASSTGTGETQYFGPGTRLLVL.

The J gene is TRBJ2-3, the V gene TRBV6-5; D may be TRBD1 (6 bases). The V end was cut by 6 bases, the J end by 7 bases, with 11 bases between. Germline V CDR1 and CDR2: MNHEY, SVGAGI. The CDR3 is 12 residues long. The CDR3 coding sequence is TGTGCCAGCAGACTAGGGGGAAATACGCAGTATTTT. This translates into CASRLGGNTQYF.

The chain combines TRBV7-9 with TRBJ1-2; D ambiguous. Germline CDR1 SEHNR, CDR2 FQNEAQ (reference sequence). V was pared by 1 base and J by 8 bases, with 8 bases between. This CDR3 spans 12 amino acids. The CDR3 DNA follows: TGTGCCAGCAGCTTAGGAGGGTTCGGCTACACCTTC. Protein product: CASSLGGFGYTF.

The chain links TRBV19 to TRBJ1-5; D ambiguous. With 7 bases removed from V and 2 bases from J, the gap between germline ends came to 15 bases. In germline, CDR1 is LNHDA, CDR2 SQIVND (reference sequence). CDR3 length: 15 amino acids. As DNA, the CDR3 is TGTGCCAGTAACTCCGCCCCTCTACGCAATCAGCCCCAGCATTTT. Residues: CASNSAPLRNQPQHF.

Here the CDR3 reads CASTRGGTTEAFF. The CDR3 nucleotides are TGCGCCAGCACCAGGGGCGGGACGACTGAAGCTTTCTTT. This chain links TRBV4-1 with TRBJ1-1; possibly TRBD1 for D (6 bases). This CDR3 comprises 13 residues. Germline CDR1 reads MGHRA; CDR2 reads YSYEKL. Trimming stripped 7 bases from V and 5 bases from J, with 14 bases between.

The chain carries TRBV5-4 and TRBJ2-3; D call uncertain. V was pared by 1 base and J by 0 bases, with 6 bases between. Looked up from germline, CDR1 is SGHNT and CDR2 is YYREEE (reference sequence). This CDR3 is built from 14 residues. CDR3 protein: CASSLRGSTDTQYF. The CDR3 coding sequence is TGTGCCAGCAGCTTGCGTGGGAGCACAGATACGCAGTATTTT. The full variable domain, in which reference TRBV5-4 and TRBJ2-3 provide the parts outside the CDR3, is ETGVTQSPTHLIKTRGQQVTLRCSSQSGHNTVSWYQQALGQGPQFIFQYYREEENGRGNFPPRFSGLQFPNYSSELNVNALELDDSALYLCASSLRGSTDTQYFGPGTRLTVL.

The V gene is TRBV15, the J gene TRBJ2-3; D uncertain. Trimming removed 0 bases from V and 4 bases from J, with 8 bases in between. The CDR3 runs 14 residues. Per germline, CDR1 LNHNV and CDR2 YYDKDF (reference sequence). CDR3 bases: TGTGCCACCAGCAGAGATCAAGTAGCAGATACGCAGTATTTT. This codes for CATSRDQVADTQYF.